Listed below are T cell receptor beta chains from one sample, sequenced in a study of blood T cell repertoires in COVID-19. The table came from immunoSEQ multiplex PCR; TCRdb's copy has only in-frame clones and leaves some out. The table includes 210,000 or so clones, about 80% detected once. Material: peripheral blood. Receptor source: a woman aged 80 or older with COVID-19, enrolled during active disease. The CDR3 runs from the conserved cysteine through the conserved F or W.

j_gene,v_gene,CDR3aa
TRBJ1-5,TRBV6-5,CASARDRVSPPQHF
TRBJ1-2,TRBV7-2,CASSLSVQGMWGYTF
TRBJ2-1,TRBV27,CASSLLGQGYNEQFF
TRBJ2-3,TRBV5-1,CASSLIGGIDTDTQYF
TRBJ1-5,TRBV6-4,CASSTHTPGQISNQPQHF
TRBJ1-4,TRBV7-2,CASSPASGFDEKLFF
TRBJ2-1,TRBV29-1,CSGRDSSSYNEQFF
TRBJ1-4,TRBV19,CASSVTGVSEKLFF
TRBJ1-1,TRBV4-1,CASSHPGTEAFF
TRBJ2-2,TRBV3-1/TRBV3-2,CASSNRGLGTGELFF
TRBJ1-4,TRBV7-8,CASSLAQGPGKLFF
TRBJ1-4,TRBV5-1,CASTRTGNNEKLFF
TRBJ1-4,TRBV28,CASSSLLGANEKLFF
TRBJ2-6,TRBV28,CASSKFGTSGSLSGANVLTF
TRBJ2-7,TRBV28,CASRSNYEQYF
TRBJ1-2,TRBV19,CASSRQGSYGYTF
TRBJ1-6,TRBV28,CASSLPGQGDSPLHF
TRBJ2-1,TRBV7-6,CASSNAAQVLYHNEQFF
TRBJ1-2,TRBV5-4,CASSAPGQGIARGYTF
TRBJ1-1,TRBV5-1,CASSTGTGHTEAFF
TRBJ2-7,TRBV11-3,CASSLTDTYEQYF
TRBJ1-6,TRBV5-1,CASSLAAGLGAPLHF
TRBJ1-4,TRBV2,CASNGGMGNEKLFF
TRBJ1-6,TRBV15,CATGPGGRGYNSPLHF
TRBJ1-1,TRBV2,CASSVRGGYTEAFF
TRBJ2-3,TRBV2,CASSERTAYTDTQYF
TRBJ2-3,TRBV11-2,CASSSTSGSSDTQYF
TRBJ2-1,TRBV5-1,CASSFLSQVNEQFF
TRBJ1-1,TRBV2,CASSERTPEAFF
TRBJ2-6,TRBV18,CASSPLTAAQGAGANVLTF
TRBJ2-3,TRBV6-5,CASKTDTDTQYF
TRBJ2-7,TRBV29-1,CSGGQGVDEQYF
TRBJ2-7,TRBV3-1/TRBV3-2,CASSLTSGIGYEQYF
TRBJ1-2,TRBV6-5,CASSSPKLTGYGYTF
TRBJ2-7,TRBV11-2,CASSHYEQYF
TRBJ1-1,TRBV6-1,CASIKGGLNTEAFF
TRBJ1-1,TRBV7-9,CASSVERGTEAFF